This T cell receptor beta chain was profiled in a study of cytomegalovirus exposure and HLA in healthy donors. Study at large: One earlier analysis, a look at 180 million or so T cells, found 117 million unique TCR beta sequences.

The PCR had 60 Vbeta and 13 Jbeta primers. Profiled with immunoSEQ multiplex PCR; TCRdb holds only in-frame clones, not every one. Here the sample spans 85,000 to 100,000 clones, under 85% being singletons. The CDR3 has 16 residues. Germline assignment: CDR1 MNHNS and CDR2 SASEGT. The germline V and J ends were trimmed by 2 bases and 0 bases, with 10 bases remaining between them. The sequenced material came from PBMCs. The rearrangement links TRBV6-1 to TRBJ1-4; no clear D gene. The sequence came from a man in his fifties or sixties in good health and CMV-seropositive. The CDR3 is CASSEYAGATNEKLFF. CDR3 DNA: TGTGCCAGCAGTGAATACGCCGGTGCAACTAATGAAAAACTGTTTTTT.